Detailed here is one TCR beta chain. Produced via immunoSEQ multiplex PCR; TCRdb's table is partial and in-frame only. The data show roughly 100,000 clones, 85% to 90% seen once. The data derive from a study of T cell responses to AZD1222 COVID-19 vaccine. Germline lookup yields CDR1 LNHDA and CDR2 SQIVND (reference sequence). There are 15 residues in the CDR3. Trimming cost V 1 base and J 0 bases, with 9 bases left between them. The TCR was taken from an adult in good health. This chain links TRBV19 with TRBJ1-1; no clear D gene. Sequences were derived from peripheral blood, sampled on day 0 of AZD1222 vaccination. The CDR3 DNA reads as TGTGCCAGTAGTATAGCCCCGACCATGAACACTGAAGCTTTCTTT. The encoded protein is CASSIAPTMNTEAFF.